The 5 T cell receptor beta chains in this list originate from one sample, sequenced in a study of T-cell reconstitution after alpha-beta-depleted transplantation in children. Molecular barcoding with unique molecular identifiers was used for the TCRbeta library. TCRdb reprocessed the PCR reads with MiXCR, giving one entry per CDR3 protein. The sample shows about 200,000 distinct CDR3 sequences, 7.5% to 9.5% of them seen only once. The starting material was PBMCs, mostly from graft donor cells, obtained 360 days after TCRalphabeta/CD19-depleted stem cell transplant. The source is a male patient aged 2-9 years who had a stem cell transplant for acute myeloid leukemia, so the T cells may come from the graft donor.

This clonotype has a handful of counts. V usage is TRBV7-9 and J usage is TRBJ2-7; no reliable D call. V lost 4 bases and J lost 5, with 6 bases in between. Germline CDR1 SEHNR, CDR2 FQNEAQ (reference sequence). CDR3 length: 11 amino acids. The CDR3 reads CASSSEHEQYF. The DNA for the CDR3 is TGTGCCAGCAGCTCCGAGCACGAGCAGTACTTC.

The V call is TRBV20-1, the J call TRBJ2-7; D is possibly TRBD2 (5 bases). The CDR3 has 14 residues. The germline gives CDR1 DFQATT, CDR2 SNEGSKA (reference sequence). The V end was cut by 3 bases, the J end by 0 bases, with 12 bases between. The CDR3 sequence: CSASGVGDSYEQYF. The CDR3 DNA reads TGCAGTGCTAGCGGGGTTGGAGACTCCTACGAGCAGTACTTC.

This clonotype appeared many times. J is TRBJ2-1 and V is TRBV6-5; D may be TRBD1 or TRBD2 (6 bases each). The CDR3 covers 14 residues. V was clipped by 2 bases and J by 7 bases, with 12 bases between them. Germline lookup yields CDR1 MNHEY and CDR2 SVGAGI. As DNA, the CDR3 is TGTGCCAGCAGTTACATGGGGGGCCGAAATGAGCAGTTCTTC. Translating gives CASSYMGGRNEQFF.

This clonotype has a handful of counts. J is TRBJ1-1 and V is TRBV11-2; D gene ambiguous. V dropped 2 bases and J dropped 1 base, with 14 bases sitting between them. CDR3 size: 16 residues. The germline V gene has CDR1 SGHAT and CDR2 FQNNGV. The CDR3 DNA is TGTGCCAGCAGCTTATATCTTTTTTGGGGGAACACTGAAGCTTTCTTT. This encodes CASSLYLFWGNTEAFF.

This clonotype has ten or more counts. The V and J genes are TRBV12-3 or TRBV12-4 and TRBJ2-3; 12 nucleotides agree with TRBD2. The length of the CDR3 is 18 residues. V was clipped by 5 bases and J by 1 base; unmatched bases: 10. CDR3 bases: TGTGCCAGCAGTACCCTGCAGCTAGCGGGGGGGCGCACAGATACGCAGTATTTT. Translation: CASSTLQLAGGRTDTQYF.